Sequencing of this T cell receptor (beta chain) was carried out in a study of blood T cell repertoires in COVID-19. Turning to the study itself: COVID-19 samples collected from the United States, Italy and Spain covered acute and convalescent phases. PBMCs, B-cell-depleted T cells, or T cells were the source of the cDNA or gDNA that made up the material.

Authors' processing steps: Reference gene primer amplification gave estimated nucleated cell counts. Here immunoSEQ multiplex PCR was the method, and the copy in TCRdb shows in-frame clones only, minus some. V, J and clone size are taken as reported in that table, and D and trimming were inferred from the DNA itself. The sample gives 100,000 to 150,000 clones, around 85% of which show up once; about 15% is in the top ten. V was cut by 4 bases and J by 7 bases, with 16 bases left in between. Germline V lookup: CDR1 SGHAT, CDR2 FQNNGV. The CDR3 totals 14 residues. The TCR sequence derives from a woman between 50 and 59 years old with acute or convalescent COVID-19. The sequenced sample consisted of peripheral blood. This chain joins TRBV11-2 and TRBJ1-1; D is perhaps TRBD1 (5 bases). CDR3 in amino acids: CASSSVGGKGEAFF. DNA of the CDR3: TGTGCCAGCAGCTCAGTCGGGGGTAAAGGTGAAGCTTTCTTT.